These T cell receptor beta chains were read from a single sample in a study of blood T cells in healthy people across ages. TCRdb independently ran MiXCR on the 5' RACE reads; one entry per CDR3 protein. The table lists hundreds of thousands of distinct CDR3 sequences, roughly 25% of them singletons. The sample was also reused in another study, on T cells of mothers and their children.

The sample comprised blood. The receptors come from a boy younger than 18 in good health. The CDR3 runs from the conserved cysteine through the conserved F or W. The D gene is left open where the match is weak. The size field is filled for only some rows; it gives once, few, many or a size class.

>few|TRBD2|TRBJ2-1|20|TRBV14
CASSQKWVMRSGGLYNEQFF
TGTGCCAGCAGTCAAAAGTGGGTGATGAGGAGCGGGGGGCTGTACAATGAGCAGTTCTTC
>-|TRBD2|TRBJ2-1|15|TRBV20-1
CSARDLAGGLGEQFF
TGCAGTGCTAGAGATCTGGCGGGGGGGCTCGGTGAGCAGTTCTTC
>few|TRBD1|TRBJ2-5|17|TRBV12-5
CASGLGIRWDRGETQYF
TGTGCTAGTGGTTTGGGGATCCGATGGGACAGGGGGGAGACCCAGTACTTC
>-|-|TRBJ2-5|14|TRBV4-1
CASSPLGPGETQYF
TGCGCCAGCAGCCCCTTGGGCCCCGGAGAGACCCAGTACTTC
>few|-|TRBJ2-3|13|TRBV9
CAPIEEEGDTQYF
TGTGCCCCAATAGAAGAAGAGGGAGACACGCAGTATTTT
>-|-|TRBJ2-7|14|TRBV12-3/TRBV12-4
CASSLRSEVYEQYF
TGTGCCAGCAGTTTAAGGTCGGAGGTCTACGAGCAGTACTTC
>-|-|TRBJ1-2|15|TRBV12-3/TRBV12-4
CASSSTNWGWYGYTF
TGTGCCAGCAGTTCCACTAACTGGGGGTGGTATGGCTACACCTTC
>-|-|TRBJ2-6|14|TRBV28
CASEGPSGANVLTF
TGTGCCAGCGAAGGGCCCTCTGGGGCCAACGTCCTGACTTTC
>-|-|TRBJ2-5|14|TRBV7-2
CASSYPGTKETQYF
TGTGCCAGCAGCTACCCCGGGACAAAAGAGACCCAGTACTTC
>once|TRBD1|TRBJ2-6|16|TRBV4-3
CASSRGQGSGANVLAF
TGCGCCAGCAGCCGAGGACAGGGGTCTGGGGCCAACGTCCTGGCTTTC
>once|TRBD2|TRBJ2-3|16|TRBV7-8
CASSLWLAGATDTQYF
TGTGCCAGCAGCTTATGGCTAGCGGGAGCCACAGATACGCAGTATTTT
>-|-|TRBJ2-7|13|TRBV15
CATSRDLRGEQYF
TGTGCCACCAGCAGAGATTTACGGGGAGAGCAGTACTTC
>few|-|TRBJ2-2|12|TRBV7-2
CASRWNTGELFF
TGTGCCAGCAGATGGAACACCGGGGAGCTGTTTTTT
>few|TRBD2|TRBJ2-1|17|TRBV5-1
CASRSLAAKSSYNEQFF
TGCGCCAGCAGGTCTCTAGCGGCTAAGAGCTCCTACAATGAGCAGTTCTTC
>-|-|TRBJ1-2|14|TRBV29-1
CSVVPGLQNYGYTF
TGCAGCGTTGTTCCGGGACTCCAGAACTATGGCTACACCTTC
>few|-|TRBJ1-2|14|TRBV12-3/TRBV12-4
CASSSMQGVAGYTF
TGTGCCAGCAGCTCCATGCAGGGAGTGGCTGGCTACACCTTC
>-|-|TRBJ2-7|12|TRBV29-1
CSACYRDYEQYF
TGCAGCGCTTGTTATAGGGACTACGAGCAGTACTTC
>few|TRBD2|TRBJ2-3|15|TRBV9
CASSVLAGSTDTQYF
TGTGCCAGCAGCGTCTTAGCGGGTAGCACAGATACGCAGTATTTT
>few|TRBD1|TRBJ2-5|13|TRBV9
CAGTGVPQETQYF
TGTGCCGGAACAGGGGTGCCGCAAGAGACCCAGTACTTC
>-|TRBD2|TRBJ2-7|15|TRBV27
CASMLRLALSYEQYF
TGTGCCAGCATGCTGAGACTAGCGTTATCCTACGAGCAGTACTTC
>-|-|TRBJ2-7|16|TRBV27
CASNPYRVPRGLEQYF
TGTGCCAGCAACCCCTACAGAGTACCACGGGGCCTCGAGCAGTACTTC
>-|-|TRBJ1-6|12|TRBV27
CASSAGFAPLHF
TGTGCCAGCAGTGCAGGTTTCGCACCCCTCCACTTT
>many|TRBD1|TRBJ2-5|13|TRBV4-1
CASSQETGETQYF
TGCGCCAGCAGCCAAGAGACAGGGGAGACCCAGTACTTC
>-|-|TRBJ1-2|14|TRBV25-1
CASSEIMGNYGYTF
TGTGCCAGCAGTGAGATCATGGGAAACTATGGCTACACCTTC
>-|-|TRBJ2-5|14|TRBV29-1
CSVEFGPIGETQYF
TGCAGCGTTGAGTTCGGACCCATTGGGGAGACCCAGTACTTC
>few|-|TRBJ2-7|12|TRBV29-1
CSVVGQAYEQYF
TGCAGCGTTGTCGGGCAGGCCTACGAGCAGTACTTC
>few|-|TRBJ2-1|16|TRBV4-1
CASSQGPGPPNLEQFF
TGCGCCAGCAGCCAAGGTCCGGGACCCCCGAATCTCGAGCAGTTCTTC
>-|-|TRBJ2-7|13|TRBV12-5
CASGFGTRYEQYF
TGTGCTAGTGGTTTCGGGACTCGCTACGAGCAGTACTTC
>few|TRBD2|TRBJ2-7|13|TRBV13
CASKGTSDGEQYF
TGTGCCAGCAAAGGGACTAGCGATGGGGAGCAGTACTTC
>few|-|TRBJ1-1|12|TRBV6-5
CASRLNHVEAFF
TGTGCCAGCAGACTCAACCACGTTGAAGCTTTCTTT
>-|TRBD2|TRBJ2-1|15|TRBV7-2
CASSLGLAGSNEQFF
TGTGCCAGCAGCTTAGGGCTAGCGGGATCGAATGAGCAGTTCTTC
>few|-|TRBJ2-5|15|TRBV7-3
CASRSLRDGSETQYF
TGTGCCAGCAGGTCTTTGCGGGATGGTTCGGAGACCCAGTACTTC
>few|-|TRBJ1-4|15|TRBV5-1
CASSSGTPRGEKLFF
TGCGCCAGCAGCTCTGGGACACCGCGAGGTGAAAAACTGTTTTTT
>-|TRBD2|TRBJ2-7|15|TRBV27
CASSSTSHLTYEQYF
TGTGCCAGCAGTTCGACTAGCCACCTTACCTACGAGCAGTACTTC
>many|-|TRBJ2-3|12|TRBV3-1
CATRESTDTQYF
TGTGCCACCCGGGAGAGCACAGATACGCAGTATTTT
>few|-|TRBJ1-3|15|TRBV3-1
CASSQAAGSGNTIYF
TGTGCCAGCAGCCAAGCGGCCGGCTCTGGAAACACCATATATTTT
>once|-|TRBJ1-2|16|TRBV14
CASSLFRGDQGSGYTF
TGTGCCAGCAGCCTCTTTAGGGGTGATCAGGGATCTGGCTACACCTTC
>-|-|TRBJ2-1|14|TRBV7-9
CASSLHRSWDEQFF
TGTGCCAGCAGCTTACACCGGTCGTGGGATGAGCAGTTCTTC
>few|TRBD1|TRBJ2-5|14|TRBV6-6
CASSTPGQGETQYF
TGTGCCAGCAGTACTCCGGGACAGGGGGAGACCCAGTACTTC
>few|-|TRBJ1-6|15|TRBV28
CASSPSGDTDSPLHF
TGTGCCAGCAGTCCCTCGGGGGATACGGATTCACCCCTCCACTTT
>few|-|TRBJ2-7|11|TRBV5-1
CARPADYEQYF
TGCGCCAGGCCCGCCGACTACGAGCAGTACTTC
>-|-|TRBJ2-2|18|TRBV28
CASSKSEGFASNTGELFF
TGTGCCAGCAGCAAGTCCGAGGGTTTCGCCTCAAACACCGGGGAGCTGTTTTTT
>-|-|TRBJ1-2|16|TRBV29-1
CSVEDLFGPPNYGYTF
TGCAGCGTTGAAGATCTTTTCGGCCCCCCTAACTATGGCTACACCTTC
>few|-|TRBJ1-1|13|TRBV12-3/TRBV12-4
CASSLGVRTEAFF
TGTGCCAGCAGTTTAGGGGTTCGCACTGAAGCTTTCTTT
>-|-|TRBJ2-5|14|TRBV5-1
CASSTGTPQETQYF
TGCGCCAGCAGCACCGGGACACCCCAAGAGACCCAGTACTTC
>once|-|TRBJ2-5|17|TRBV19
CASSIEVASPLQETQYF
TGTGCCAGTAGCATAGAGGTGGCTAGCCCCTTACAAGAGACCCAGTACTTC
>few|TRBD1|TRBJ1-5|13|TRBV13
CASSLAGGQPQHF
TGTGCCAGCAGCTTAGCAGGGGGCCAGCCCCAGCATTTT
>few|-|TRBJ1-1|15|TRBV3-1
CASSQGVGSDTEAFF
TGTGCCAGCAGCCAAGGGGTGGGCAGTGACACTGAAGCTTTCTTT